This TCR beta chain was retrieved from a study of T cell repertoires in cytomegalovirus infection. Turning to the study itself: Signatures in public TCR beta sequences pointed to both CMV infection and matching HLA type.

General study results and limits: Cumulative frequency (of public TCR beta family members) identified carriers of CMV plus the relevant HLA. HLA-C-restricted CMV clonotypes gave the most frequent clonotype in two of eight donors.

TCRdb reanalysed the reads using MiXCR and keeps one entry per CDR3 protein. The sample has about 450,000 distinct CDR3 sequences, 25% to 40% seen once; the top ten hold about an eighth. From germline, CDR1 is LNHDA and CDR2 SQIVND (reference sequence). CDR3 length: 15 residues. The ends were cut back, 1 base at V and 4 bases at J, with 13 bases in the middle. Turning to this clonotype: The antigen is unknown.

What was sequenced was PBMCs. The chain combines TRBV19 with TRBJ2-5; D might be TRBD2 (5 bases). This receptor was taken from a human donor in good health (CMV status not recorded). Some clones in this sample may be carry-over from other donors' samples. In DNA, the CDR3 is TGTGCCAGTAGTATAGGCTCGGCAGGAGGAGAGACCCAGTACTTC. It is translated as CASSIGSAGGETQYF.